Shown below are 30 T cell receptor beta chains from a single sample sequenced in a study of response to subunit inactivated influenza vaccine. One entry per CDR3 protein, called by TCRdb with MiXCR from the RT-PCR reads. Of some 500,000 distinct CDR3 sequences listed, approximately 24% are singletons. Source: CD4+ T cells sorted from PBMCs, taken more than 4 days after vaccination. These receptors originate from a man in his fifties who received an inactivated influenza vaccine.

The chain employs TRBV29-1 and TRBJ1-1; maybe TRBD1 (5 bases). The length of the CDR3 is 13 residues. The V and J ends lost 6 bases and 3 bases respectively, with 14 bases between them. Germline V gene sequence: CDR1 SQVTM, CDR2 ANQGSEA. The chain's CDR3 is CSVANGGDTEAFF. CDR3 bases: TGCAGCGTCGCAAATGGGGGTGACACTGAAGCTTTCTTT.

A note on this clonotype: An end of the junction does not agree with germline; a read error may underlie this. This sequence joins TRBV12-3 or TRBV12-4 and TRBJ1-1; D unresolved. The CDR3 loop spans 13 amino acids. This CDR3 is CASSFLRNTEAFF. CDR3 in DNA: TGCGCCAGCAGCTTCCTGAGGAACACTGAAGCTTTCTTT.

The rearrangement uses TRBV5-4 and TRBJ2-2; 9 bases align to TRBD1. The germline V gene encodes CDR1 SGHNT and CDR2 YYREEE (reference sequence). With 4 bases clipped from V and 4 bases from J, the junction kept 8 bases outside the gene matches. CDR3 length equals 16 residues. CDR3: CASSVNRGRGTGELFF. The CDR3 DNA reads TGTGCCAGCAGCGTAAACAGGGGGCGCGGCACCGGGGAGCTGTTTTTT.

CDR3 coding DNA: TGTGCCAGCAGTTTAGCGGGGCGCCACGAGCAGTACTTC. It specifies CASSLAGRHEQYF. The chain links TRBV12-3 or TRBV12-4 to TRBJ2-7, with a weak D call TRBD1 (5 bases). The CDR3 has 13 amino acids. V was cut by 0 bases and J by 5 bases, with 8 bases left in between.

This clonotype has a handful of counts. The chain carries TRBV29-1 and TRBJ2-3, with TRBD2 identical over 8 bases. V shed 6 bases and J 3 bases; nucleotides not matched to a gene: 5. From germline, CDR1 is SQVTM and CDR2 ANQGSEA. The CDR3 spans 13 residues. The DNA of the CDR3 is TGCAGCGTGTTGGCTAGCGGGACAGATACGCAGTATTTT. This encodes CSVLASGTDTQYF.

This clonotype occurred a few times. The V and J genes are TRBV7-3 and TRBJ2-1; a possible D gene is TRBD2 (6 bases). This CDR3 has 13 residues. Germline-derived CDR1 and CDR2 are SGHTA and FQGTGA. Trimming removed 1 base at V and 8 bases at J, with 9 bases between. The CDR3 nucleotides read TGTGCCAGCAGCTTAATACGGGACTATGAGCAGTTCTTC. Amino acid sequence: CASSLIRDYEQFF.

This clonotype was seen many times. Written as DNA, the CDR3 is TGTGCCAGCCGGACAGCCAAGTTGCAGTACTTC. It yields the protein CASRTAKLQYF. The rearrangement uses TRBV25-1 and TRBJ2-7, with D tentatively TRBD1 (6 bases). The CDR3 is 11 amino acids. Trimming took 8 bases from V and 9 from J, leaving 14 bases between them. CDR1 and CDR2 (germline): MGHDK, SYGVNS.

CDR3: CASTIQGVGANVLTF. CDR3 DNA: TGTGCCAGCACCATCCAGGGTGTTGGGGCCAACGTCCTGACTTTC. This chain links TRBV12-3 or TRBV12-4 with TRBJ2-6, with a tentative D call TRBD1 (5 bases). This CDR3 has 15 residues. V was cut by 7 bases and J by 3 bases, with 13 bases left in between.

A few counts support this clonotype. The V gene is TRBV24-1, the J gene TRBJ2-1; D may be TRBD1 (5 bases). This CDR3 spans 15 amino acids. Germline values: CDR1 KGHDR, CDR2 SFDVKD. Trimming shortened V by 4 bases and J by 1 base, and 10 bases separated the two germline ends. CDR3 in amino acids: CATSERTLSYNEQFF. The CDR3 bases are TGTGCCACCAGTGAACGGACACTATCCTACAATGAGCAGTTCTTC.

This chain connects TRBV20-1 to TRBJ2-3; D could derive from TRBD1 or TRBD2 (5 bases each). The CDR3 loop spans 15 amino acids. V lost 4 bases to trimming and J lost 2 bases, with 16 bases between them. The germline V gene encodes CDR1 DFQATT and CDR2 SNEGSKA (reference sequence). CDR3 amino acids: CSANLRDLNTDTQYF. CDR3 bases: TGCAGTGCTAACCTCCGGGACCTCAACACAGATACGCAGTATTTT.

This chain uses TRBV4-2 with TRBJ2-1; D unresolved. Trimming removed 0 bases at V and 3 bases at J, with 12 bases between. Germline CDR1 LGHNA, CDR2 YNFKEQ. The CDR3 runs to 16 residues. CDR3 sequence (DNA): TGTGCCAGCAGCCAAGATTGGGTAGGCTACTACAATGAGCAGTTCTTC. Amino acids: CASSQDWVGYYNEQFF.

The rearrangement uses TRBV12-3 or TRBV12-4 and TRBJ1-1, with no clear D. The length of the CDR3 is 14 residues. The ends were cut back, 6 bases at V and 4 bases at J, with 15 bases in the middle. The CDR3 loop is CASRRGREGTEAFF. The CDR3 bases are TGTGCCAGCAGGCGCGGACGGGAGGGCACTGAAGCTTTCTTT.

This clonotype occurred a few times. The rearrangement uses TRBV5-1 and TRBJ1-1; D possibly corresponds to TRBD1 (5 bases). CDR1 and CDR2 from the germline V gene are SGHRS and YFSETQ. There are 16 residues in the CDR3. The ends were cut back, 10 bases at V and 2 bases at J, with 24 bases in the middle. Here the CDR3 DNA reads TGCGCCTCCAGGGATTACGGAAGATCAGAAAACACTGAAGCTTTCTTT. Protein sequence: CASRDYGRSENTEAFF.

This rearrangement joins TRBV20-1 to TRBJ2-2; D is perhaps TRBD1 (5 bases). Trimming took 7 bases from V and 1 from J, leaving 7 bases between them. The CDR3 totals 12 residues. Germline CDR1 and CDR2: DFQATT and SNEGSKA (reference sequence). CDR3 nucleotide sequence: TGCAGTGGAACAGGGAACACCGGGGAGCTGTTTTTT. Its protein product is CSGTGNTGELFF.

The gene calls are TRBV29-1 and TRBJ1-3; 8 bases line up with TRBD1. The CDR3 loop spans 15 amino acids. CDR1 is SQVTM, CDR2 ANQGSEA, per germline. V shed 0 bases and J 3 bases; nucleotides not matched to a gene: 4. CDR3 residues: CSVEDIGQGGNTIYF. The CDR3, as DNA: TGCAGCGTTGAAGATATAGGACAGGGTGGAAACACCATATATTTT.

This clonotype turned up a few times. The V call is TRBV24-1, the J call TRBJ2-3, with 7 bases identical to TRBD1. CDR3 length equals 14 residues. In germline, CDR1 is KGHDR, CDR2 SFDVKD. Trimming at V came to 3 bases and at J to 3 bases, leaving 2 bases not matched to a gene. The CDR3 region is CATSDPQGTDTQYF. Written as DNA, the CDR3 is TGTGCCACCAGTGATCCACAGGGGACAGATACGCAGTATTTT.

This clonotype was observed a few times. The J gene is TRBJ2-5, the V gene TRBV4-3; 9 bases are shared with TRBD2. The V and J ends lost 1 base and 2 bases, in that order; junction bases with no gene match: 8. Germline assignment: CDR1 LGHNA and CDR2 YSLEER. This CDR3 has 17 residues. The CDR3: CASSQGPAGGSQETQYF. DNA for the CDR3: TGCGCCAGCAGCCAAGGACCAGCGGGGGGCTCTCAAGAGACCCAGTACTTC.

This clonotype was seen more than once but under ten times. The rearrangement joins TRBV6-2 or TRBV6-3 to TRBJ1-2; maybe TRBD1 (6 bases). Trimming left V 6 bases short and J 4 bases short, with 12 bases between. The germline gives CDR1 MNHEY, CDR2 SVGEGT. CDR3 size: 13 residues. The CDR3 nucleotides are TGTGCCAGCAGGCGACAGGAACCCTATGGCTACACCTTC. Protein sequence: CASRRQEPYGYTF.

The chain employs TRBV20-1 and TRBJ1-2, with a possible D match to TRBD1 (5 bases). Germline V gene data show CDR1 as DFQATT and CDR2 as SNEGSKA (reference sequence). The CDR3 totals 12 residues. V was cut by 7 bases and J by 4 bases, with 13 bases left in between. CDR3 in DNA: TGCAGTGTAGTAGTAGGGGTCTATGGCTACACCTTC. It translates to CSVVVGVYGYTF.

V usage is TRBV11-2 and J usage is TRBJ2-7; no reliable D call. Germline CDR1 is SGHAT and CDR2 is FQNNGV. The CDR3 is made up of 14 amino acids. V was pared by 5 bases and J by 2 bases, with 13 bases between. The CDR3 DNA is TGTGCCAGCAGCCCCCTGTGGAGCCCCTACGAGCAGTACTTC. Its translation: CASSPLWSPYEQYF.

V usage is TRBV7-8 and J usage is TRBJ2-1, with D perhaps TRBD2 (6 bases). Germline-derived CDR1 and CDR2 are SGHVS and FQNEAQ. The CDR3 covers 15 residues. Trimming cost V 4 bases and J 4 bases, with 14 bases left between them. In DNA, the CDR3 is TGTGCCAGCAGCTCGTCGCGGCGGGGATACAATGAGCAGTTCTTC. Its translation is CASSSSRRGYNEQFF.

The chain is built from TRBV7-3 and TRBJ2-1; 7 positions match TRBD1. Germline CDR1 reads SGHTA; CDR2 reads FQGTGA. The CDR3 totals 15 residues. Trimming cost V 4 bases and J 6 bases; bases outside gene matches: 9. The CDR3 sequence is CASSWGQKMVNEQFF. CDR3 sequence (DNA): TGTGCCAGCAGCTGGGGACAGAAAATGGTCAATGAGCAGTTCTTC.

This CDR3 is CASSLGLGNGYEQYF. DNA of the CDR3: TGTGCCAGCAGTTTGGGACTAGGGAACGGTTACGAGCAGTACTTC. V is TRBV12-3 or TRBV12-4 and J is TRBJ2-7; 8 bases map to TRBD2. J gave up 4 bases and V 3 bases, and 8 bases lay outside the gene matches. There are 15 residues in the CDR3.

This clonotype was counted between two and nine times. V gene TRBV29-1 combines with J gene TRBJ2-7; TRBD1 matches at 7 bases. With V trimmed by 4 bases and J by 3 bases, 3 bases remained unmatched. Looked up from germline, CDR1 is SQVTM and CDR2 is ANQGSEA. The length of the CDR3 is 12 residues. The chain's CDR3 is CSVVTGFYEQYF. The CDR3 DNA follows: TGCAGCGTTGTGACAGGGTTCTACGAGCAGTACTTC.

This chain joins TRBV4-3 and TRBJ2-7; TRBD1 agrees at 8 bases. V gave up 0 bases and J gave up 3 bases; unmatched junction bases: 1. The germline V gene encodes CDR1 LGHNA and CDR2 YSLEER. This CDR3 is 14 amino acids long. In nucleotides, the CDR3 is TGCGCCAGCAGCCAAGAAGGGACAGGCTACGAGCAGTACTTC. Translated, it gives CASSQEGTGYEQYF.

This clonotype has only a few counts. V is TRBV20-1 and J is TRBJ2-7; 11 bases map to TRBD2. Germline CDR1 DFQATT, CDR2 SNEGSKA (reference sequence). The ends lost 5 bases at V and 2 bases at J; junction bases unmatched: 5. The CDR3 runs 14 residues. CDR3 sequence (DNA): TGCAGTGCTTCCGGACTAGCGGGCACCTACGAGCAGTACTTC. It yields the protein CSASGLAGTYEQYF.

This clonotype has just a few counts. The chain uses TRBV12-3 or TRBV12-4 and TRBJ1-4; 7 bases are shared with TRBD1. Germline trimming cut 3 bases from V and 4 bases from J; bases unmatched to any gene: 2. CDR3 size: 14 residues. The CDR3 nucleotides are TGTGCCAGCAGTTTTAGACAGGGTAATGAAAAACTGTTTTTT. Residues: CASSFRQGNEKLFF.

CDR3 DNA sequence: TGCAGCGCCAGGGACGGACCCTACGAGCAGTACTTC. Encoded protein: CSARDGPYEQYF. This chain connects TRBV29-1 to TRBJ2-7, with D perhaps TRBD1 or TRBD2 (5 bases each). V dropped 7 bases and J dropped 2 bases, with 12 bases sitting between them. CDR3 length equals 12 residues. From germline, CDR1 is SQVTM and CDR2 ANQGSEA.

This clonotype was observed many times. The rearrangement links TRBV7-8 to TRBJ2-5; a possible D gene is TRBD1 (7 bases). V shed 3 bases and J shed 3 bases, with 8 bases lying between them. CDR3 length: 13 residues. The germline gives CDR1 SGHVS, CDR2 FQNEAQ. The CDR3 DNA sequence: TGTGCCAGCAGCTTCAGGGGGGAAGAGACCCAGTACTTC. It yields the protein CASSFRGEETQYF. The full variable domain, rest sourced from reference TRBV7-8 and TRBJ2-5, is GAGVSQSPRYKVAKRGQDVALRCDPISGHVSLFWYQQALGQGPEFLTYFQNEAQLDKSGLPSDRFFAERPEGSVSTLKIQRTQQEDSAVYLCASSFRGEETQYFGPGTRLLVL.

This clonotype has more than one count but fewer than ten. The V gene is TRBV10-3, the J gene TRBJ2-7, with D tentatively TRBD2 (6 bases). The CDR3 is 13 amino acids. Germline V gene sequence: CDR1 ENHRY, CDR2 SYGVKD. The V gene lost 10 bases and the J gene lost 2 bases, with 15 bases spanning the gap. CDR3 loop: CATREAQTYEQYF. The CDR3 coding sequence is TGTGCCACAAGGGAGGCTCAGACCTACGAGCAGTACTTC.